The 13 T cell receptor beta chains in this list originate from one sample, sequenced in a study of blood T cell repertoires in COVID-19 (TCRdb year 2020). Libraries were constructed by the immunoSEQ multiplex PCR assay. Held by TCRdb, this immuneACCESS table contains in-frame sequences only and omits some clones. Under half of the omission traces to an unresolved V gene where checked; the cause of the rest is unknown. This sample lists some 200,000 clones; 75% to 90% were detected once. The biggest ten clones account for about 4.8% of the sample. Source material: peripheral blood. These receptors were collected from a woman aged 40 to 49 with acute or convalescent COVID-19.

The V gene is TRBV11-2, the J gene TRBJ2-5; the match to TRBD1 covers 7 bases. CDR1 and CDR2 (germline): SGHAT, FQNNGV. This CDR3 spans 16 amino acids. V lost 3 bases and J lost 1; bases outside the gene matches: 8. The CDR3 coding sequence is TGTGCCAGCAGCTTTAATCCCCGGGACAGCCAAGAGACCCAGTACTTC. It translates to CASSFNPRDSQETQYF.

A few counts support this clone. The chain couples TRBV11-1 to TRBJ2-7, with a possible D match to TRBD1 (5 bases). Per the germline V gene, CDR1 is SGHAT and CDR2 is FQDESV (reference sequence). This CDR3 is 14 amino acids long. Trimming cost V 1 base and J 3 bases, with 10 bases left between them. The DNA of the CDR3 is TGTGCCAGCAGCTTAGGGATAGACAGCTACGAGCAGTACGTC. It codes for CASSLGIDSYEQYV.

The CDR3 here is CASSETVTGPGNTIYF. The CDR3, as DNA: TGTGCCAGCAGTGAAACTGTAACAGGGCCTGGAAACACCATATATTTT. This chain links TRBV6-1 with TRBJ1-3, with D possibly TRBD1 on 6 matching bases. This CDR3 is 16 amino acids long. Germline assignment: CDR1 MNHNS and CDR2 SASEGT. V was clipped by 2 bases and J by 2 bases, with 13 bases between them.

The gene calls are TRBV6-5 and TRBJ2-3, with 12 bases aligning to TRBD2. Germline V gene sequence: CDR1 MNHEY, CDR2 SVGAGI. J lost 3 bases, V lost 5 bases, and 3 bases had no gene match. This CDR3 contains 15 residues. Here the CDR3 reads CASSRGLAGTDTQYF. The DNA for the CDR3 is TGTGCCAGCAGTCGAGGACTAGCGGGGACAGATACGCAGTATTTT.

The gene calls are TRBV18 and TRBJ2-6, with D hard to call. The length of the CDR3 is 16 residues. Per germline, CDR1 KGHSH and CDR2 LQKENI. The V gene lost 4 bases and the J gene lost 2 bases, with 12 bases spanning the gap. The CDR3 loop reads CASSLLLSAGANVLTF. As DNA, the CDR3 is TGTGCCAGCTCACTACTACTTTCGGCTGGGGCCAACGTCCTGACTTTC.

DNA of the CDR3: TGTGCCTCGCAAAACGCAGGGGGTGGGGACACTGAAGCTTTCTTT. It specifies CASQNAGGGDTEAFF. The rearrangement joins TRBV30 to TRBJ1-1; 7 nucleotides agree with TRBD1. Germline loops: CDR1 GTSNPN, CDR2 SVGIG (reference sequence). Trimming at V came to 7 bases and at J to 3 bases, leaving 14 bases not matched to a gene. The CDR3 runs to 15 residues. The variable domain in full, with the rest retrieved from reference TRBV30 and TRBJ1-1, is SQTIHQWPATLVQPVGSPLSLECTVEGTSNPNLYWYRQAAGRGLQLLFYSVGIGQISSEVPQNLSASRPQDRQFILSSKKLLLSDSGFYLCASQNAGGGDTEAFFGQGTRLTVV.

This chain uses TRBV29-1 with TRBJ1-2; D gene ambiguous. The CDR3 contains 13 residues. V lost 1 base, J lost 0 bases, and 6 bases lay in between. Germline V CDR1 and CDR2: SQVTM, ANQGSEA. The CDR3 region is CSVEGGANYGYTF. CDR3 nucleotide sequence: TGCAGCGTTGAAGGGGGAGCTAACTATGGCTACACCTTC.

The chain uses TRBV9 and TRBJ2-5; D possibly corresponds to TRBD2 (6 bases). Trimming removed 4 bases from V and 5 bases from J, with 6 bases in between. Germline V gives CDR1 SGDLS, CDR2 YYNGEE. The CDR3 runs to 11 residues. The CDR3 coding sequence is TGTGCCAGCAGCCGGGGGGAGACCCAGTACTTC. Translating it yields CASSRGETQYF.

The CDR3 reads CASGGTSRNEQFF. The CDR3 coding sequence is TGTGCCAGCGGCGGGACTAGCCGCAATGAGCAGTTCTTC. The chain links TRBV3-1 (or the pseudogene TRBV3-2) to TRBJ2-1; 9 bases agree with TRBD2. The CDR3 has 13 residues. Per germline, CDR1 LGHDT and CDR2 YNNKEL (reference sequence). V shed 8 bases, J shed 6 bases, and the junction held 5 bases outside the gene matches.

V is TRBV6-6 and J is TRBJ1-1; 9 nucleotides agree with TRBD1. This CDR3 is 13 amino acids long. Unmatched junction bases numbered 5, after V lost 5 bases and J lost 7 bases. The germline V gene has CDR1 MNHNY and CDR2 SVGAGI (reference sequence). The CDR3 spells CASSLRDRVEAFF. CDR3 bases: TGTGCCAGCAGTCTCCGGGACAGGGTTGAAGCTTTCTTT.

This clone was seen just once. As DNA, the CDR3 is TGTGCCAGCAGCTTAGTTAGGGGCCAGCCCCAGCATTTT. It specifies CASSLVRGQPQHF. This sequence joins TRBV11-3 and TRBJ1-5; TRBD1 might be the D (5 bases). Germline CDR1 is SGHNT and CDR2 is YENEEA. This CDR3 has 13 amino acids. Trimming left V 1 base short and J 7 bases short, with 8 bases between.

The CDR3 coding sequence is TGTGCCAGCAGTTGGAGACAGGGCAAGACCCAGTACTTC. Residues: CASSWRQGKTQYF. This sequence joins TRBV6-5 and TRBJ2-5, with 7 bases identical to TRBD1. Germline lookup yields CDR1 MNHEY and CDR2 SVGAGI. CDR3 length equals 13 residues. The V segment lost 4 bases and the J segment 6 bases; nucleotides outside the gene matches: 5.

This chain uses TRBV10-2 with TRBJ1-5; no reliable D call. Per the germline V gene, CDR1 is WSHSY and CDR2 is SAAADI. The CDR3 covers 14 residues. The V end lost 6 bases, the J end lost 2 bases, and 11 bases lay between the germline ends. The DNA for the CDR3 is TGCGCCAGCAGATCTTACGGGGGCAATCAGCCCCAGCATTTT. It specifies CASRSYGGNQPQHF.